This TCR beta chain was captured by sequencing in a study of cytomegalovirus exposure and HLA in healthy donors. 60 Vbeta and 13 Jbeta primers were used in PCR. TCRdb's copy holds only in-frame clones and misses some; the assay was immunoSEQ multiplex PCR. The sample includes about 160,000 clones, 65% to 85% of them seen just once. Trimming cost V 2 bases and J 4 bases; bases outside gene matches: 4. CDR3 size: 14 residues. Per the germline V gene, CDR1 is MNHEY and CDR2 is SVGAGI. V usage is TRBV6-5 and J usage is TRBJ2-7, with TRBD1 matching 8 bases. The specimen was PBMCs. The receptor was derived from a man aged 35 to 55 in good health and CMV-seropositive. CDR3 sequence: CASSYGQGAYEQYF. In nucleotides, the CDR3 is TGTGCCAGCAGTTACGGGCAGGGGGCTTACGAGCAGTACTTC.